A single sample gave rise to the 29 T cell receptor beta chains below, sequenced in a study of blood T cell repertoires in COVID-19. Assay used: immunoSEQ multiplex PCR; TCRdb lists only in-frame clones, some missing. The data contain fewer than 300,000 clones, around 86% of them singletons. Sequenced input: peripheral blood. Receptor source: a woman aged 55-70 years with active or convalescent COVID-19.

CDR3 loop: CASSQGQGVDTEAFF. CDR3 bases: TGCGCCAGCAGCCAAGGGCAAGGGGTCGACACTGAAGCTTTCTTT. V and J are TRBV4-1 and TRBJ1-1, with a possible D match to TRBD1 (5 bases). CDR3 length: 15 residues. The ends were cut back, 1 base at V and 3 bases at J, with 12 bases in the middle. Per germline, CDR1 MGHRA and CDR2 YSYEKL.

Points on this clone: This same CDR3 is encoded by further DNA sequences in the sample. The CDR3 DNA reads TGTGCCAGCAGCCAAGGTCGGAGTAATTCACCCCTCCACTTT. Translating it yields CASSQGRSNSPLHF. This chain links TRBV3-1 (or the pseudogene TRBV3-2) with TRBJ1-6, with D unresolved. The germline V and J ends were trimmed by 1 base and 6 bases, with 7 bases remaining between them. The CDR3 runs to 14 residues. Germline CDR1 is LGHDT and CDR2 is YNNKEL (reference sequence).

The chain employs TRBV11-2 and TRBJ1-2; TRBD1 agrees at 7 bases. J gave up 11 bases and V 1 base, and 7 bases lay outside the gene matches. Germline lookup yields CDR1 SGHAT and CDR2 FQNNGV. The CDR3 runs 13 residues. The CDR3 loop reads CASSLGTGDGYTF. In DNA, the CDR3 is TGTGCCAGCAGCTTAGGGACAGGAGACGGATACACCTTC.

The gene calls are TRBV5-1 and TRBJ2-7; 8 bases agree with TRBD1. The CDR3 is made up of 16 amino acids. Trimming took 0 bases from V and 2 from J; bases not matched to a gene: 7. In germline, CDR1 is SGHRS, CDR2 YFSETQ. The CDR3 DNA is TGCGCCAGCAGCTTGGAGGTGGCAGGGGGCCCCTACGAGCAGTACTTC. Its protein product is CASSLEVAGGPYEQYF.

The J gene is TRBJ2-7, the V gene TRBV5-5, with D perhaps TRBD1 (7 bases). CDR1 and CDR2 (germline): SGHKS, YYEKEE (reference sequence). The CDR3 loop spans 17 amino acids. V was trimmed by 1 base and J by 1 base, leaving 18 bases between them. CDR3 sequence reads: CASSLLGLTGRSYEQYF. CDR3 nucleotides: TGTGCCAGCAGCTTGTTAGGTCTGACAGGGAGGTCCTACGAGCAGTACTTC. Full variable domain (outside the CDR3, taken from reference TRBV5-5 and TRBJ2-7): DAGVTQSPTHLIKTRGQQVTLRCSPISGHKSVSWYQQVLGQGPQFIFQYYEKEERGRGNFPDRFSARQFPNYSSELNVNALLLGDSALYLCASSLLGLTGRSYEQYFGPGTRLTVT.

The chain employs TRBV6-6 and TRBJ2-5, with a possible D match to TRBD2 (5 bases). With 5 bases removed from V and 0 bases from J, the gap between germline ends came to 16 bases. Germline V CDR1 and CDR2: MNHNY, SVGAGI (reference sequence). The CDR3 loop spans 16 amino acids. The DNA for the CDR3 is TGTGCCAGCAGTCGGCGGTCGGAGCGGAACCAAGAGACCCAGTACTTC. The encoded protein is CASSRRSERNQETQYF.

The count of this clone is one. The J gene is TRBJ1-1, the V gene TRBV5-4; 7 nucleotides align to TRBD1. In germline, CDR1 is SGHNT, CDR2 YYREEE (reference sequence). CDR3 length: 19 residues. The J segment lost 1 base and the V segment lost 0 bases, leaving 15 bases of the junction unmatched. DNA of the CDR3: TGTGCCAGCAGCTTGGGAGGTACACAGGGGCAACAGGGGAACACTGAAGCTTTCTTT. Translation: CASSLGGTQGQQGNTEAFF.

J is TRBJ2-7 and V is TRBV10-3, with 8 positions matching TRBD2. The CDR3 runs 14 residues. The J segment lost 4 bases and the V segment lost 6 bases, leaving 8 bases of the junction unmatched. Germline CDR1 and CDR2: ENHRY and SYGVKD. The CDR3 spells CAISPDTGGYEQYF. The CDR3 DNA follows: TGTGCCATCAGCCCGGACACGGGAGGGTACGAGCAGTACTTC.

The CDR3 DNA is TGTGCCTGGAGTCCATTAGGGACAACTCCCACAGATACGCAGTATTTT. The encoded protein is CAWSPLGTTPTDTQYF. This chain connects TRBV30 to TRBJ2-3, with D possibly matching TRBD1 (6 bases). CDR1 and CDR2 (germline): GTSNPN, SVGIG (reference sequence). The CDR3 extends over 16 amino acids. Trimming stripped 2 bases from V and 2 bases from J, with 17 bases between.

The rearrangement uses TRBV2 and TRBJ1-2, with 10 nucleotides matching TRBD1. Trimming took 6 bases from V and 8 from J; bases not matched to a gene: 6. The germline CDR1 and CDR2 sequences are SNHLY and FYNNEI. The CDR3 has 13 amino acids. The chain's CDR3 is CASRRQGAKGYTF. CDR3 sequence (DNA): TGTGCCAGCAGGAGACAGGGGGCGAAGGGCTACACCTTC. The full variable domain, in which reference TRBV2 and TRBJ1-2 provide the parts outside the CDR3, is EPEVTQTPSHQVTQMGQEVILRCVPISNHLYFYWYRQILGQKVEFLVSFYNNEISEKSEIFDDQFSVERPDGSNFTLKIRSTKLEDSAMYFCASRRQGAKGYTFGSGTRLTVV.

Only one count was recorded for this clone. The chain recombines TRBV3-1 (or the pseudogene TRBV3-2) with TRBJ1-6; 8 positions match TRBD1. In germline, CDR1 is LGHDT, CDR2 YNNKEL (reference sequence). This CDR3 is built from 14 residues. J lost 13 bases, V lost 3 bases, and 8 bases had no gene match. The CDR3 region is CASSQLGDRSPLHF. As DNA, the CDR3 is TGTGCCAGCAGCCAGCTGGGGGACAGGTCTCCCCTCCACTTT.

The chain couples TRBV7-3 to TRBJ1-1; 8 nucleotides agree with TRBD1. Germline assignment: CDR1 SGHTA and CDR2 FQGTGA. This CDR3 has 12 amino acids. Unmatched junction bases numbered 10, after V lost 5 bases and J lost 14 bases. The CDR3 is CASSAAGTGPFF. The CDR3 DNA sequence: TGTGCCAGCAGCGCCGCCGGGACAGGACCATTCTTT.

This chain connects TRBV6-5 to TRBJ1-1; 7 nucleotides line up with TRBD1. Trimming took 6 bases from V and 6 from J; bases not matched to a gene: 7. The germline CDR1 and CDR2 sequences are MNHEY and SVGAGI. This CDR3 comprises 13 residues. In DNA, the CDR3 is TGTGCCAGCAGCAGACAGGGTTGGGCTGAAGCTTTCTTT. Translating gives CASSRQGWAEAFF.

The rearrangement links TRBV19 to TRBJ1-2; the match to TRBD1 covers 10 bases. V lost 6 bases, J lost 8 bases, and 9 bases stayed unmatched. This CDR3 is built from 14 residues. Germline V lookup: CDR1 LNHDA, CDR2 SQIVND (reference sequence). CDR3 coding DNA: TGTGCCAGTAGCTATCGACAGGGGGCGGGAGGCTACACCTTC. It translates to CASSYRQGAGGYTF. Full variable domain (rest looked up from reference TRBV19 and TRBJ1-2): DGGITQSPKYLFRKEGQNVTLSCEQNLNHDAMYWYRQDPGQGLRLIYYSQIVNDFQKGDIAEGYSVSREKKESFPLTVTSAQKNPTAFYLCASSYRQGAGGYTFGSGTRLTVV.

This clone was counted only a few times. The chain recombines TRBV11-2 with TRBJ2-7, with D possibly TRBD2 on 5 matching bases. The CDR3 spans 17 residues. Germline V lookup: CDR1 SGHAT, CDR2 FQNNGV. The V gene lost 2 bases and the J gene lost 4 bases, with 21 bases spanning the gap. The CDR3 reads CASSLISGLPRNYEQYF. The DNA for the CDR3 is TGTGCCAGCAGCTTAATCTCCGGACTTCCCCGGAATTACGAGCAGTACTTC.

The chain couples TRBV29-1 to TRBJ2-5, with TRBD1 matching over 8 bases. From germline, CDR1 is SQVTM and CDR2 ANQGSEA. Losses at the gene ends were 4 bases for V and 3 bases for J; bases not matched to a gene: 7. This CDR3 is 14 amino acids long. The CDR3 region has the DNA TGCAGCGTTGGACCGGGACAGGCTAAAGAGACCCAGTACTTC. This gives the protein CSVGPGQAKETQYF.

The chain couples TRBV5-1 to TRBJ2-1; a possible D gene is TRBD2 (6 bases). V lost 0 bases, J lost 5 bases, and 9 bases lay in between. Looked up from germline, CDR1 is SGHRS and CDR2 is YFSETQ. The CDR3 consists of 14 residues. CDR3 sequence reads: CASSLVRGNNEQFF. Here the CDR3 DNA reads TGCGCCAGCAGCTTGGTGCGGGGTAACAATGAGCAGTTCTTC.

V and J are TRBV5-4 and TRBJ1-2; maybe TRBD1 (5 bases). The CDR3 spans 14 residues. Germline V gives CDR1 SGHNT, CDR2 YYREEE (reference sequence). The V end was cut by 2 bases, the J end by 8 bases, with 16 bases between. The CDR3 DNA reads TGTGCCAGCAGCTTCAGGGCGGGGGGTGAAGGCTACACCTTC. It encodes CASSFRAGGEGYTF.

The chain recombines TRBV7-9 with TRBJ2-7; 9 bases are shared with TRBD1. CDR1 is SEHNR, CDR2 FQNEAQ, per germline (reference sequence). The CDR3 runs 16 residues. J was trimmed by 4 bases and V by 4 bases; bases with no gene match: 11. The CDR3 region is CASSSDGTGTSYEQYF. Written as DNA, the CDR3 is TGTGCCAGCAGCTCGGACGGGACAGGGACATCGTACGAGCAGTACTTC.

This clone came up once. The chain links TRBV7-9 to TRBJ2-5, with a weak D call TRBD1 (6 bases). Germline lookup yields CDR1 SEHNR and CDR2 FQNEAQ (reference sequence). This CDR3 has 16 amino acids. V gave up 0 bases and J gave up 3 bases, with 14 bases separating them. Here the CDR3 DNA reads TGTGCCAGCAGCTTAGCGGATACAGGGACGAAAGAGACCCAGTACTTC. Amino acids: CASSLADTGTKETQYF.

The rearrangement links TRBV5-4 to TRBJ1-3, with D maybe TRBD1 (6 bases). V gave up 3 bases and J gave up 0 bases, with 10 bases separating them. Germline CDR1 reads SGHNT; CDR2 reads YYREEE (reference sequence). This CDR3 contains 15 residues. The CDR3 DNA is TGTGCCAGCAGCTCGACAGGCACCTCTGGAAACACCATATATTTT. It is translated as CASSSTGTSGNTIYF. Looking up the rest from reference TRBV5-4 and TRBJ1-3 gives the full variable domain: ETGVTQSPTHLIKTRGQQVTLRCSSQSGHNTVSWYQQALGQGPQFIFQYYREEENGRGNFPPRFSGLQFPNYSSELNVNALELDDSALYLCASSSTGTSGNTIYFGEGSWLTVV.

The chain recombines TRBV11-2 with TRBJ1-2; the D is unclear. The length of the CDR3 is 13 residues. CDR1 and CDR2 from the germline V gene are SGHAT and FQNNGV. Trimming removed 0 bases at V and 5 bases at J, with 7 bases between. Here the CDR3 DNA reads TGTGCCAGCAGCTTAGAGTTTCGTTATGGCTACACCTTC. Translated, it gives CASSLEFRYGYTF.

This chain joins TRBV16 and TRBJ1-5, with unresolved D. The CDR3 has 13 amino acids. Germline V gene data show CDR1 as KGHSY and CDR2 as FQNENV. The germline V and J ends were trimmed by 1 base and 5 bases, with 6 bases remaining between them. CDR3 nucleotide sequence: TGTGCCAGCAGCCAATGGTCAGATCAGCCCCAGCATTTT. It yields the protein CASSQWSDQPQHF.

This clone appeared a single time. This chain uses TRBV12-5 with TRBJ1-5; 9 bases line up with TRBD1. This CDR3 is 18 amino acids long. Germline lookup yields CDR1 LGHNT and CDR2 FRNRAP. Trimming took 5 bases from V and 3 from J; bases not matched to a gene: 14. DNA for the CDR3: TGTGCTAGTGGTCCTGGGACAGGGCTGATTATGGTCAATCAGCCCCAGCATTTT. Translated, it gives CASGPGTGLIMVNQPQHF.

The rearrangement joins TRBV7-2 to TRBJ2-2; 9 positions agree with TRBD2. Germline lookup yields CDR1 SGHTA and CDR2 FQGNSA. The V gene end was trimmed by 0 bases and the J gene end by 4 bases; junction bases not matched to a gene: 9. The CDR3 contains 18 residues. The CDR3 sequence is CASSLALGNSGGTGELFF. CDR3 nucleotide sequence: TGTGCCAGCAGCTTAGCGCTGGGGAATAGCGGGGGCACCGGGGAGCTGTTTTTT. The entire variable domain, with the rest obtained from reference TRBV7-2 and TRBJ2-2, is as follows: GAGVSQSPSNKVTEKGKDVELRCDPISGHTALYWYRQSLGQGLEFLIYFQGNSAPDKSGLPSDRFSAERTGGSVSTLTIQRTQQEDSAVYLCASSLALGNSGGTGELFFGEGSRLTVL.

The rearrangement joins TRBV2 to TRBJ1-1; D is possibly TRBD1 (5 bases). Germline CDR1 SNHLY, CDR2 FYNNEI. The V end lost 8 bases, the J end lost 0 bases, and 19 bases lay between the germline ends. The CDR3 runs to 16 residues. For the CDR3, the DNA is TGTGCCAGCGGATTACGGCAGGGAGGATTGAACACTGAAGCTTTCTTT. It codes for CASGLRQGGLNTEAFF. The full variable domain, in which reference TRBV2 and TRBJ1-1 provide the parts outside the CDR3, is EPEVTQTPSHQVTQMGQEVILRCVPISNHLYFYWYRQILGQKVEFLVSFYNNEISEKSEIFDDQFSVERPDGSNFTLKIRSTKLEDSAMYFCASGLRQGGLNTEAFFGQGTRLTVV.

This chain uses TRBV7-7 with TRBJ2-5; TRBD2 aligns across 11 bases. CDR3 length: 18 residues. Germline CDR1 SSHAT, CDR2 FNYEAQ (reference sequence). J was trimmed by 0 bases and V by 1 base; bases with no gene match: 7. Here the CDR3 DNA reads TGTGCCAGCAGCTTAGGGGACTCGGGACTAGCGGACCAAGAGACCCAGTACTTC. Translated: CASSLGDSGLADQETQYF.

The chain employs TRBV4-2 and TRBJ2-7; the match to TRBD1 covers 8 bases. Germline CDR1 LGHNA, CDR2 YNFKEQ. The CDR3 extends over 15 amino acids. V shed 3 bases and J 0 bases; nucleotides not matched to a gene: 4. The CDR3 region has the DNA TGTGCCAGCAGCCACGGGACAGGCAACTCCTACGAGCAGTACTTC. Amino acids: CASSHGTGNSYEQYF.

This clone was counted ten times or more. This sequence joins TRBV13 and TRBJ1-2; weak D call: TRBD1 (5 bases). Germline V lookup: CDR1 PRHDT, CDR2 FYEKMQ (reference sequence). The CDR3 runs to 15 residues. Trimming removed 3 bases from V and 8 bases from J, with 19 bases in between. In DNA form, the CDR3 reads TGTGCCAGCAGCTTTCGGGGACCGGGGGAGGACGGCTACACCTTC. Translated, it gives CASSFRGPGEDGYTF.